This TCR beta chain was sequenced during a study of blood T cell repertoires in COVID-19. Background on the study: The United States, Italy and Spain supplied acute and convalescent COVID-19 samples. T cells, B-cell-depleted T cells, or PBMCs provided the cDNA or gDNA that served as material.

Some clones are missing from TCRdb's copy, which holds only in-frame ones; the method was immunoSEQ multiplex PCR. The sample includes 200,000 to 250,000 clones, 80% to 90% seen only once; the top ten take approximately 6.2%. The CDR3 consists of 15 residues. Per the germline V gene, CDR1 is MDHEN and CDR2 is SYDVKM. V was clipped by 6 bases and J by 6 bases; unmatched bases: 10. Sequencing used peripheral blood. The V gene is TRBV28, the J gene TRBJ2-1, with 8 bases fitting TRBD2. The sequence derives from a man in his sixties who had recovered from COVID-19. DNA for the CDR3: TGTGCCAGCAGCTATGGACTAGCAAAGGCCAATGAGCAGTTCTTC. Amino acids: CASSYGLAKANEQFF.